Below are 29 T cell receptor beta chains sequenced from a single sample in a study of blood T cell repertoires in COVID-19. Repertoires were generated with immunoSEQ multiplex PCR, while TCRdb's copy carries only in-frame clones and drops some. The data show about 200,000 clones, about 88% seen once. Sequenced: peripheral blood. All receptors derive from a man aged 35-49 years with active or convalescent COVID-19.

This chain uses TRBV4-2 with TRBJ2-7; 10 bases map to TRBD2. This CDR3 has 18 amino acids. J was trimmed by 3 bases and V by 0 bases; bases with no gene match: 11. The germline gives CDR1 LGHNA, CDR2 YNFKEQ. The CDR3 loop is CASSQDLSGGASYYEQYF. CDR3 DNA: TGTGCCAGCAGCCAAGATCTCAGCGGGGGGGCCTCGTACTACGAGCAGTACTTC.

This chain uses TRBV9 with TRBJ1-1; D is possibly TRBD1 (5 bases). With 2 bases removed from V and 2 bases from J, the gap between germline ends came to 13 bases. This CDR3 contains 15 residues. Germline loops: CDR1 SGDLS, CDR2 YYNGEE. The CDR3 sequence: CASSVLDIANTEAFF. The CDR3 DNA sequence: TGTGCCAGCAGCGTGCTGGACATAGCCAACACTGAAGCTTTCTTT.

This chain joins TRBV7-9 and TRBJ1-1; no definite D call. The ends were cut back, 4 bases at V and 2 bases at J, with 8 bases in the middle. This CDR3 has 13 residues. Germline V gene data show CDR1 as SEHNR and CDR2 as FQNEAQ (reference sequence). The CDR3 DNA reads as TGTGCCAGCAGCTCCGGACTTAACACTGAAGCTTTCTTT. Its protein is CASSSGLNTEAFF.

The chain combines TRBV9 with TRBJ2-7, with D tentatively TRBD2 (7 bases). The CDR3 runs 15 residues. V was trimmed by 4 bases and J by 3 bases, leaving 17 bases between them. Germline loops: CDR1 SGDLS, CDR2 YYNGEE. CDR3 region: CASSKGGSTNYEQYF. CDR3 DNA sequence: TGTGCCAGCAGCAAGGGGGGGTCCACTAACTACGAGCAGTACTTC.

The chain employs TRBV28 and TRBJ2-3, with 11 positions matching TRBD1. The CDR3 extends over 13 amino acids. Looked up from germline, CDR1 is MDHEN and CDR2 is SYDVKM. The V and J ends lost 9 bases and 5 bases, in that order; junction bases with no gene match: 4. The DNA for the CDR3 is TGTGCCAGTGGACAGGGGGCCGAAGATACGCAGTATTTT. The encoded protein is CASGQGAEDTQYF.

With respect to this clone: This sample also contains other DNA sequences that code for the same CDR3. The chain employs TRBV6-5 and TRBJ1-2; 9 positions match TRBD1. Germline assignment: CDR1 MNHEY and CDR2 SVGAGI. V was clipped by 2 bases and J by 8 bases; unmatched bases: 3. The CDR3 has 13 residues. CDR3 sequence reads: CASSYRQGDGYTF. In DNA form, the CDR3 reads TGTGCCAGCAGTTACCGACAGGGGGACGGCTACACCTTC.

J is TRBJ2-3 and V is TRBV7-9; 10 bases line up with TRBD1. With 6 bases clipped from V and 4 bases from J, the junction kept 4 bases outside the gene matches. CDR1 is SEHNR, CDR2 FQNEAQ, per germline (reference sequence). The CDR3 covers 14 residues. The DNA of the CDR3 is TGTGCCAGCAGAGGGACAGGGGCACCAGATACGCAGTATTTT. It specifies CASRGTGAPDTQYF.

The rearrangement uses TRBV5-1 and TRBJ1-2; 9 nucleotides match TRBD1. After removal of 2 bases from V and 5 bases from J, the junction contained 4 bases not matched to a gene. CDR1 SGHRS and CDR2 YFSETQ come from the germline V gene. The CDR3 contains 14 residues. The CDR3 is CASSFGDRVYGYTF. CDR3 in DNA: TGCGCCAGCAGCTTCGGGGACAGGGTGTATGGCTACACCTTC.

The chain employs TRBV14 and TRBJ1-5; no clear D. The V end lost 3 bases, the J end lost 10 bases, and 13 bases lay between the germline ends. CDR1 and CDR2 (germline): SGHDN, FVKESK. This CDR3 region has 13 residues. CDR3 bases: TGTGCCAGCAGCCAGCGCCTAACGAGCCCCCAGCATTTT. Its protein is CASSQRLTSPQHF.

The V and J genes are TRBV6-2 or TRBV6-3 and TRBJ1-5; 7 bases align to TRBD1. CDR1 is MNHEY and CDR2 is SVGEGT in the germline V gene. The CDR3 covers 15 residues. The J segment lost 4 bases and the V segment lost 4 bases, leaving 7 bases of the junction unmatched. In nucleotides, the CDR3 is TGTGCCAGCAGTTCAGGGACAGTAGCAAATCAGCCCCAGCATTTT. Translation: CASSSGTVANQPQHF.

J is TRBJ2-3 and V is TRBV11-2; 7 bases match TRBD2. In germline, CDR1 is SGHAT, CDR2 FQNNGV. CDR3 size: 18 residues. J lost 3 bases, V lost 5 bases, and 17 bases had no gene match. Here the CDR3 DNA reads TGTGCCAGCAGCGAAGGAGGGGTCTTGCGGGAGCGTACAGATACGCAGTATTTT. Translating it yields CASSEGGVLRERTDTQYF.

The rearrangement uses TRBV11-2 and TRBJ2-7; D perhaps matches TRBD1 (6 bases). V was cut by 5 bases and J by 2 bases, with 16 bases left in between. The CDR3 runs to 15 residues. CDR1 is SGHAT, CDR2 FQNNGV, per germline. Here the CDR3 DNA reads TGTGCCAGCAGCGCCCGACAGGAGAAACCCTACGAGCAGTACTTC. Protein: CASSARQEKPYEQYF.

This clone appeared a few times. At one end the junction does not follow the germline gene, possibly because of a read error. Written as DNA, the CDR3 is TGCAGCGTTGACATGACAGGGGCTGGGAACACCATATATTTT. It specifies CSVDMTGAGNTIYF. The chain employs TRBV29-1 and TRBJ1-3; 8 nucleotides line up with TRBD1. There are 14 residues in the CDR3. Looked up from germline, CDR1 is SQVTM and CDR2 is ANQGSEA.

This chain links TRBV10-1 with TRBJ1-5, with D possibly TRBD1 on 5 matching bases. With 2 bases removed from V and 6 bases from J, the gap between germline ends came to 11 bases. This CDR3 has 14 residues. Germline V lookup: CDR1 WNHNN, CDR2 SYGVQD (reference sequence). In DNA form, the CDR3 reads TGCGCCAGCAGTGAGAATAGGGGTGGTCAGCCCCAGCATTTT. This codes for CASSENRGGQPQHF.

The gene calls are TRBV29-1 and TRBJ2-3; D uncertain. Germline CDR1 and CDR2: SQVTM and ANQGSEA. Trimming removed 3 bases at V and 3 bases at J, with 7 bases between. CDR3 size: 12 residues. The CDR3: CSVDRSTDTQYF. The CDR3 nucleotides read TGCAGCGTTGATAGATCGACAGATACGCAGTATTTT.

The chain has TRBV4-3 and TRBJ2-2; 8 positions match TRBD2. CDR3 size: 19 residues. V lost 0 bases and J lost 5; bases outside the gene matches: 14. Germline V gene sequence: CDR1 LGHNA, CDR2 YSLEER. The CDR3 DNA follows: TGCGCCAGCAGCCAAGACCCGCCAAGCGGGGGTATATTGACCGGGGAGCTGTTTTTT. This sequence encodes CASSQDPPSGGILTGELFF.

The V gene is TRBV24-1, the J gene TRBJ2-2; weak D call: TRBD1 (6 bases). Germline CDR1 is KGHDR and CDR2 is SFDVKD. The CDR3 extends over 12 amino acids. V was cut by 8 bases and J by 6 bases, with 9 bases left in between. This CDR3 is CATKQGPGELFF. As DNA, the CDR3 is TGTGCCACCAAACAGGGCCCCGGGGAGCTGTTTTTT.

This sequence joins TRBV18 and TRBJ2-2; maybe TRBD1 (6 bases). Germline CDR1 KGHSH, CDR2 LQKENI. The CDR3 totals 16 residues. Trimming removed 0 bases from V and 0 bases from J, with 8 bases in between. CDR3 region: CASSPPGTTNTGELFF. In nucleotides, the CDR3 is TGTGCCAGCTCACCACCCGGGACAACGAACACCGGGGAGCTGTTTTTT.

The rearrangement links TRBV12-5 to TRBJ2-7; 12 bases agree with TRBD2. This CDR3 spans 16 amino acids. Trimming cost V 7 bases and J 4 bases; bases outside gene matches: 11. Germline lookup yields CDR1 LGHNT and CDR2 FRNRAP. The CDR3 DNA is TGTGCTAGTGACATCACAGGACTAGCGGGACAATACGAGCAGTACTTC. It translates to CASDITGLAGQYEQYF. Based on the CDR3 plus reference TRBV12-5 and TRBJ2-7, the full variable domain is DARVTQTPRHKVTEMGQEVTMRCQPILGHNTVFWYRQTMMQGLELLAYFRNRAPLDDSGMPKDRFSAEMPDATLATLKIQPSEPRDSAVYFCASDITGLAGQYEQYFGPGTRLTVT.

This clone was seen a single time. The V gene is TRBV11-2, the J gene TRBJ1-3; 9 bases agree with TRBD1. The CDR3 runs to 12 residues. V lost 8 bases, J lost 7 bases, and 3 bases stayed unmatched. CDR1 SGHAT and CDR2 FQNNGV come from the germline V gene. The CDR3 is CASRDRANTIYF. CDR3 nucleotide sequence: TGTGCCAGCCGGGACAGGGCCAACACCATATATTTT.

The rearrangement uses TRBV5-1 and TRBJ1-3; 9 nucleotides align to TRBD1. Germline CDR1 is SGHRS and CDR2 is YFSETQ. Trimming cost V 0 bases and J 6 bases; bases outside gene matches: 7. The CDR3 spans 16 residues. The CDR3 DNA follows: TGCGCCAGCAGCTTGGGGGGGACAGGGTCATCAAACACCATATATTTT. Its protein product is CASSLGGTGSSNTIYF.

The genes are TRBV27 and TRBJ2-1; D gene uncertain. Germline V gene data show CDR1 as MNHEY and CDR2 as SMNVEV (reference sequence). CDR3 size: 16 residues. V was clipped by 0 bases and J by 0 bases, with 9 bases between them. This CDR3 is CASSLSPYNSYNEQFF. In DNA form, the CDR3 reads TGTGCCAGCAGTTTATCCCCTTACAACTCCTACAATGAGCAGTTCTTC.

CDR3 in DNA: TGTGCCAGCAGTGACTACATATACGGCACAGATACGCAGTATTTT. It is translated as CASSDYIYGTDTQYF. V usage is TRBV6-4 and J usage is TRBJ2-3; D remains ambiguous. CDR1 is MRHNA and CDR2 is SNTAGT in the germline V gene. The CDR3 consists of 15 residues. Trimming pared 1 base from V and 1 base from J, leaving 9 bases between.

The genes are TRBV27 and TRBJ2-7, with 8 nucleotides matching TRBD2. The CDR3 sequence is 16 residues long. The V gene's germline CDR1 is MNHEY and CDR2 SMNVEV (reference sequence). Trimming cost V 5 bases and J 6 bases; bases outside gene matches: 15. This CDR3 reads CASSPSSGSLFSEQYF. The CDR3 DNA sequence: TGTGCCAGCAGTCCCTCCAGCGGGAGTCTTTTTAGCGAGCAGTACTTC.

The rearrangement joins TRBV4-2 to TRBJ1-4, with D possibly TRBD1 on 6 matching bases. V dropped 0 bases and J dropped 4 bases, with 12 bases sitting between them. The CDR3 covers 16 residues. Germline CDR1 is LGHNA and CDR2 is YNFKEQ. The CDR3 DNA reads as TGTGCCAGCAGCCAAGATCCCAACAGGGTTAATGAAAAACTGTTTTTT. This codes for CASSQDPNRVNEKLFF.

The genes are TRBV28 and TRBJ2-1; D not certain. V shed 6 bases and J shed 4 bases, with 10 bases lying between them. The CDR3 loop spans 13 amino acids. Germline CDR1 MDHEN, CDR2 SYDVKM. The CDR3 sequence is CASSSDGYNEQFF. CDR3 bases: TGTGCCAGCAGCTCCGACGGGTACAATGAGCAGTTCTTC. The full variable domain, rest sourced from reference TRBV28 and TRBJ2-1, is DVKVTQSSRYLVKRTGEKVFLECVQDMDHENMFWYRQDPGLGLRLIYFSYDVKMKEKGDIPEGYSVSREKKERFSLILESASTNQTSMYLCASSSDGYNEQFFGPGTRLTVL.

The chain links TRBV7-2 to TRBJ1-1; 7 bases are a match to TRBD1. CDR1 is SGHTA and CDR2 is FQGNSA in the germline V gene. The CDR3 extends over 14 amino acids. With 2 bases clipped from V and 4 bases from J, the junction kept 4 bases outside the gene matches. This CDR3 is CASSLFPGGTEAFF. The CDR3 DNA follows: TGTGCCAGCAGCTTATTCCCAGGGGGCACTGAAGCTTTCTTT.

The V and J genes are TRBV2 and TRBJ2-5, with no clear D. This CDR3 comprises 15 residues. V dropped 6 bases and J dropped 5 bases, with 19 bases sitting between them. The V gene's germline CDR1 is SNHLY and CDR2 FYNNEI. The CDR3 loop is CASSYDISPLETQYF. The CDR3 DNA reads TGTGCCAGCAGCTACGACATTTCCCCCCTCGAGACCCAGTACTTC.

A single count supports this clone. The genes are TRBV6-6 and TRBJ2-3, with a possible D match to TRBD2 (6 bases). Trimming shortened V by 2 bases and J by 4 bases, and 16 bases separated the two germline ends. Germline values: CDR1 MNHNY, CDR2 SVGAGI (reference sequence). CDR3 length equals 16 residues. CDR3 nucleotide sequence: TGTGCCAGCAGTTACAAGGCGGGGCCCCCCCCAGATACGCAGTATTTT. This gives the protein CASSYKAGPPPDTQYF.